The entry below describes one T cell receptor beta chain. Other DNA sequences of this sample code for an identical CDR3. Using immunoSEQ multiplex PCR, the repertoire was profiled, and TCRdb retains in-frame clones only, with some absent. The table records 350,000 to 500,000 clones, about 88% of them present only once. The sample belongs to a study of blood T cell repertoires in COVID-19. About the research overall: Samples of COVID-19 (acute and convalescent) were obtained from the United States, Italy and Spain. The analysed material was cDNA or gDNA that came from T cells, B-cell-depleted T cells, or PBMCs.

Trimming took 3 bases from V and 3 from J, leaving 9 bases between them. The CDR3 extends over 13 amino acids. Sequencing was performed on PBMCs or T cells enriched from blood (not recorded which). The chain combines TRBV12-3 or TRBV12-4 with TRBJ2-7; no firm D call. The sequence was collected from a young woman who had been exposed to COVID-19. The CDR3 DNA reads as TGTGCCAGCAGTTTCCTCTCTAGCTACGAGCAGTACTTC. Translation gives CASSFLSSYEQYF.